The T cell receptor (beta chain) under discussion was sequenced for a study of control samples from healthy donors and cancer patients. CDR3 length: 20 residues. V was shortened by 2 bases and J by 1 base, with 25 bases between the two germline ends. Per germline, CDR1 LNHNV and CDR2 YYDKDF (reference sequence). Profiling relied on immunoSEQ multiplex PCR, and the TCRdb table lists in-frame clones only, not all of them. Seen here are roughly 59,000 clones, roughly 90% observed once, and the top ten hold about 1.7%. The rearrangement uses TRBV15 and TRBJ2-3; D is tentatively TRBD1 or TRBD2 (6 bases each). This TCR came from a man aged 35-49 years with colorectal cancer. Sequencing was performed on PBMCs. As DNA, the CDR3 is TGTGCCACCAGCAGATACTACCCCGGGAGTGACAGGTCCCGCACAGATACGCAGTATTTT. This gives the protein CATSRYYPGSDRSRTDTQYF. The whole variable domain, filled in from reference TRBV15 and TRBJ2-3, reads DAMVIQNPRYQVTQFGKPVTLSCSQTLNHNVMYWYQQKSSQAPKLLFHYYDKDFNNEADTPDNFQSRRPNTSFCFLDIRSPGLGDTAMYLCATSRYYPGSDRSRTDTQYFGPGTRLTVL.